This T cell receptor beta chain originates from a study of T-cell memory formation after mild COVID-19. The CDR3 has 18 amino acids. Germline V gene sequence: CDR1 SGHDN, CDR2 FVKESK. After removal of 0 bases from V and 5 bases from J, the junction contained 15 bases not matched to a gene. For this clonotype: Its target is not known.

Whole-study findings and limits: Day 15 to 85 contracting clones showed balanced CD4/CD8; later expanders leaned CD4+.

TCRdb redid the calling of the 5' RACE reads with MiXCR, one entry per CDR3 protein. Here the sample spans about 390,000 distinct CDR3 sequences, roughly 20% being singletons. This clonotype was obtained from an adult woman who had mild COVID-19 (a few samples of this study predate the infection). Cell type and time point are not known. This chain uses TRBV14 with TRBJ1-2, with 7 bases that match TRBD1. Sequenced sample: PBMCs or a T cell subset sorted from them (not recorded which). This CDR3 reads CASSQDRGLRPPRYGYTF. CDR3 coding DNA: TGTGCCAGCAGCCAAGATAGGGGGCTCAGACCCCCTCGGTATGGCTACACCTTC. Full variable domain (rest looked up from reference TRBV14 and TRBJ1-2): EAGVTQFPSHSVIEKGQTVTLRCDPISGHDNLYWYRRVMGKEIKFLLHFVKESKQDESGMPNNRFLAERTGGTYSTLKVQPAELEDSGVYFCASSQDRGLRPPRYGYTFGSGTRLTVV.